This TCR beta chain was profiled in a study of cytotoxic CD8 clonotypes in ibrutinib-treated CLL. Study at large: Investigators reported roughly 25 partial and 2 complete responses; after median approximately 74 months, roughly 15 patients remained remitted and about 12 progressed.

Profiling relied on immunoSEQ multiplex PCR, and the TCRdb table lists in-frame clones only, not all of them. The sample carries some 160,000 clones, roughly four fifths recorded once. Germline trimming cut 2 bases from V and 10 bases from J; bases unmatched to any gene: 14. CDR1 and CDR2 (germline): SGHVT, SQSDAQ. The CDR3 runs to 16 residues. The origin of this receptor is a human donor with chronic lymphocytic leukemia. Sequencing used PBMCs, obtained after 12 months of ibrutinib treatment. V gene TRBV7-4 combines with J gene TRBJ2-1; 7 bases agree with TRBD1. The CDR3 bases are TGTGCCAGCAGCTTATCCTCCCTACAGGGGTATCACGAGCAGTTCTTC. This gives the protein CASSLSSLQGYHEQFF.